The rows below give T cell receptor beta chains drawn from one sample of a study of response to subunit inactivated influenza vaccine. One entry per CDR3 protein, called by TCRdb with MiXCR from the RT-PCR reads. Among hundreds of thousands of distinct CDR3 sequences listed, more than 15% were seen once. The sequencing used PBMCs from blood, collected 11 to 12 days after vaccination. The receptors originated from a man aged 45-60 years who received an inactivated influenza vaccine. The CDR3 runs from the conserved cysteine through the conserved F or W. The D gene is left open where the match is weak. For some rows the clone size is stated as once, few or many, or as a class when expanded; others skip it.

clone_size: many
v_call: TRBV19
j_call: TRBJ2-5
d_call: -
cdr3_aa: CASSTRSLGETQYF
cdr3_nt: TGTGCCAGTAGTACTCGGAGCCTCGGGGAGACCCAGTACTTC

clone_size: few
v_call: TRBV9
j_call: TRBJ2-7
d_call: TRBD1
cdr3_aa: CASSVGQGAAYEQYF
cdr3_nt: TGTGCCAGCAGCGTAGGACAGGGGGCCGCCTACGAGCAGTACTTC

clone_size: -
v_call: TRBV4-2
j_call: TRBJ2-3
d_call: TRBD2
cdr3_aa: CASSQDYTGGLEDTQYF
cdr3_nt: TGTGCCAGCAGCCAAGATTACACGGGGGGACTCGAAGATACGCAGTATTTT

clone_size: -
v_call: TRBV4-1
j_call: TRBJ2-5
d_call: -
cdr3_aa: CASSQDPSGSETQYF
cdr3_nt: TGCGCCAGCAGCCAAGATCCGTCAGGATCAGAGACCCAGTACTTC

clone_size: few
v_call: TRBV3-1
j_call: TRBJ2-7
d_call: -
cdr3_aa: CASSPGGGENYEQYF
cdr3_nt: TGTGCCAGCAGCCCCGGAGGGGGCGAAAACTACGAGCAGTACTTC

clone_size: few
v_call: TRBV10-3
j_call: TRBJ2-7
d_call: TRBD1
cdr3_aa: CAIRPGQAYEQYF
cdr3_nt: TGTGCCATCAGACCGGGACAGGCCTACGAGCAGTACTTC

clone_size: -
v_call: TRBV5-1
j_call: TRBJ1-4
d_call: -
cdr3_aa: CARPWDRGEKLFF
cdr3_nt: TGCGCCAGGCCGTGGGACCGCGGTGAAAAACTGTTTTTT

clone_size: many
v_call: TRBV20-1
j_call: TRBJ1-1
d_call: -
cdr3_aa: CSAPPWTGTEAFF
cdr3_nt: TGCAGTGCTCCCCCCTGGACGGGCACTGAAGCTTTCTTT

clone_size: many
v_call: TRBV6-1
j_call: TRBJ2-7
d_call: TRBD2
cdr3_aa: CASSASGTYEQYF
cdr3_nt: TGTGCCAGCAGTGCGAGCGGGACGTACGAGCAGTACTTC

clone_size: -
v_call: TRBV20-1
j_call: TRBJ2-7
d_call: TRBD1
cdr3_aa: CSAMWDRGWEQYF
cdr3_nt: TGCAGTGCTATGTGGGACAGGGGATGGGAGCAGTACTTC

clone_size: many
v_call: TRBV5-1
j_call: TRBJ1-1
d_call: -
cdr3_aa: CASSLELVGTEAFF
cdr3_nt: TGCGCCAGCAGCTTGGAGTTGGTTGGCACTGAAGCTTTCTTT

clone_size: -
v_call: TRBV28
j_call: TRBJ2-3
d_call: TRBD1
cdr3_aa: CASSGTGGFTDTQYF
cdr3_nt: TGTGCCAGCAGTGGGACAGGGGGCTTCACAGATACGCAGTATTTT

clone_size: -
v_call: TRBV18
j_call: TRBJ2-5
d_call: TRBD1
cdr3_aa: CASSPRIGQEETQYF
cdr3_nt: TGTGCCAGCTCACCACGAATAGGACAGGAGGAGACCCAGTACTTC

clone_size: few
v_call: TRBV20-1
j_call: TRBJ1-5
d_call: -
cdr3_aa: CSASRGLNQPQHF
cdr3_nt: TGCAGTGCTAGTAGGGGCCTAAATCAGCCCCAGCATTTT

clone_size: many
v_call: TRBV4-1
j_call: TRBJ1-1
d_call: -
cdr3_aa: CASSPIRGGKTEAFF
cdr3_nt: TGCGCCAGCAGCCCGATAAGGGGGGGGAAAACTGAAGCTTTCTTT

clone_size: -
v_call: TRBV4-3
j_call: TRBJ2-6
d_call: TRBD1
cdr3_aa: CASSHGQGSGANVLTF
cdr3_nt: TGCGCCAGCAGCCATGGACAGGGCTCTGGGGCCAACGTCCTGACTTTC

clone_size: few
v_call: TRBV12-3/TRBV12-4
j_call: TRBJ2-2
d_call: TRBD1
cdr3_aa: CASRDRGPSGELFF
cdr3_nt: TGTGCCAGTAGGGACAGGGGGCCCTCCGGGGAGCTGTTTTTT

clone_size: -
v_call: TRBV20-1
j_call: TRBJ2-5
d_call: -
cdr3_aa: CSARVGGRGGPYF
cdr3_nt: TGCAGTGCTAGAGTGGGAGGGCGTGGGGGCCCGTACTTC

clone_size: -
v_call: TRBV12-3/TRBV12-4
j_call: TRBJ2-3
d_call: TRBD2
cdr3_aa: CASSFRTSGGLGTDTQYF
cdr3_nt: TGTGCCAGCAGTTTTCGGACTAGCGGGGGGTTGGGCACAGATACGCAGTATTTT

clone_size: few
v_call: TRBV7-9
j_call: TRBJ1-5
d_call: -
cdr3_aa: CASSTGLGHNQPQHF
cdr3_nt: TGTGCCAGCTCCACGGGTTTGGGCCACAATCAGCCCCAGCATTTT

clone_size: -
v_call: TRBV3-1
j_call: TRBJ2-3
d_call: -
cdr3_aa: CASSQELTGSTDTQYF
cdr3_nt: TGTGCCAGCAGCCAAGAATTAACGGGGAGCACAGATACGCAGTATTTT

clone_size: -
v_call: TRBV5-1
j_call: TRBJ2-2
d_call: -
cdr3_aa: CASSLARLSGTGELFF
cdr3_nt: TGCGCCAGCAGCTTGGCGAGACTCTCGGGCACCGGGGAGCTGTTTTTT

clone_size: -
v_call: TRBV27
j_call: TRBJ2-2
d_call: -
cdr3_aa: CASSLLLDTGELFF
cdr3_nt: TGTGCCAGCAGTTTATTACTTGACACCGGGGAGCTGTTTTTT

clone_size: few
v_call: TRBV24-1
j_call: TRBJ2-7
d_call: TRBD1
cdr3_aa: CATSEGQGEQYF
cdr3_nt: TGTGCCACCAGTGAGGGACAGGGGGAGCAGTACTTC

clone_size: few
v_call: TRBV5-1
j_call: TRBJ2-1
d_call: -
cdr3_aa: CASSLETVYNEQFF
cdr3_nt: TGCGCCAGCAGCTTGGAAACCGTTTACAATGAGCAGTTCTTC

clone_size: few
v_call: TRBV12-3/TRBV12-4
j_call: TRBJ2-5
d_call: -
cdr3_aa: CASSIRADETQYF
cdr3_nt: TGTGCCAGCAGCATACGGGCGGATGAGACCCAGTACTTC

clone_size: few
v_call: TRBV5-1
j_call: TRBJ2-7
d_call: TRBD1
cdr3_aa: CASTPGQGSSYEQYF
cdr3_nt: TGCGCCAGCACCCCCGGACAGGGATCGTCCTACGAGCAGTACTTC

clone_size: -
v_call: TRBV7-2
j_call: TRBJ2-2
d_call: TRBD1
cdr3_aa: CANALGQRNTGELFF
cdr3_nt: TGTGCGAATGCCCTGGGACAGAGGAACACCGGGGAGCTGTTTTTT